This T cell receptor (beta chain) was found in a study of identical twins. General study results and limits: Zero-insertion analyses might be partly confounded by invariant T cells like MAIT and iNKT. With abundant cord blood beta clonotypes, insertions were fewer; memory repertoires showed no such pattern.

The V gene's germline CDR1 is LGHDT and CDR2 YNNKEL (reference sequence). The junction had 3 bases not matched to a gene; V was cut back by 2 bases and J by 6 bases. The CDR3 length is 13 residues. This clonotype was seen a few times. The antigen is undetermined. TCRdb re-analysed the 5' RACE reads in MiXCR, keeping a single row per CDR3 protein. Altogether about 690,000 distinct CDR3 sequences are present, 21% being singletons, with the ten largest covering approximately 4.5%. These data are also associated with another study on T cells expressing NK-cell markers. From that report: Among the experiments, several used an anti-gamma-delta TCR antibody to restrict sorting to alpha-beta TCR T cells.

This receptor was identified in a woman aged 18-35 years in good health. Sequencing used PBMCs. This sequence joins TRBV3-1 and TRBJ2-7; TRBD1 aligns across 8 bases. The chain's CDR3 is CASSQQGAFEQYF. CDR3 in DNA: TGTGCCAGCAGCCAACAGGGGGCCTTCGAGCAGTACTTC.